This T cell receptor beta chain was found in a study of T cells in Graves' hyperthyroidism and ophthalmopathy. Study information: Peripheral blood was secured at the point of initial diagnosis, before any treatment. Points from the study as a whole: Most expanded thyroid clonotypes above 0.001 recurred in blood. Ophthalmopathy was identified by the model a median around 6.9 months ahead of onset.

PBMCs were collected from a roughly 10 ml volume of fresh peripheral blood. Amplified TCR beta CDR3 regions came from RNA transcripts. First-round RT-PCR with HTBI primers amplified the TCR CDR3 region. TCRdb independently ran MiXCR on the multiplex PCR reads; one entry per CDR3 protein. This sample yields approximately 150,000 distinct CDR3 sequences, of which roughly 10% are seen a single time; around 20% belongs to the top ten. There are 18 residues in the CDR3. Germline CDR1 is DFQATT and CDR2 is SNEGSKA (reference sequence). V lost 4 bases, J lost 0 bases, and 11 bases stayed unmatched. This clonotype was recorded at least ten times. Antigen: not known.

This sequence was found in a woman aged 18-30 years with Graves' hyperthyroidism that later progressed to Graves' ophthalmopathy. The sequenced sample was blood. The chain has TRBV20-1 and TRBJ2-6; 8 bases are a match to TRBD2. The CDR3 DNA is TGCAGTGCTAACCCCCGAGCGGGGGCCATCTCTGGGGCCAACGTCCTGACTTTC. It yields the protein CSANPRAGAISGANVLTF.